The sequence of this T cell receptor (beta chain) was determined in a study of T cell responses to AZD1222 COVID-19 vaccine. Study-wide findings and caveats: Baseline seropositivity occurred in only a handful of AZD1222 recipients. The sample set comprised mostly white British donors with more females, and clonal diversity was possibly underestimated. Without day 14 samples, only post-peak T cell repertoires were studied. Dominant at 160-218 and 743-854, vaccine-associated CD4 TCRs also spanned spike.

Points on this clone: Its antigen is not identified.

Sequencing used immunoSEQ multiplex PCR; TCRdb keeps in-frame clones, though not all of them. The table shows 150,000 or so clones, with roughly 90% occurring only once. Germline assignment: CDR1 SGHVS and CDR2 FQNEAQ. The CDR3 has 14 residues. Trimming took 5 bases from V and 2 from J, leaving 13 bases between them. The specimen was peripheral blood, collected on day 0 of AZD1222 vaccination. The sequence was obtained from an adult in good health. This rearrangement joins TRBV7-8 to TRBJ2-7; D remains ambiguous. DNA for the CDR3: TGTGCCAGCAGCGCGCGCGGCCGCACCTACGAGCAGTACTTC. It translates to CASSARGRTYEQYF. The variable domain in full, completed from reference TRBV7-8 and TRBJ2-7, reads GAGVSQSPRYKVAKRGQDVALRCDPISGHVSLFWYQQALGQGPEFLTYFQNEAQLDKSGLPSDRFFAERPEGSVSTLKIQRTQQEDSAVYLCASSARGRTYEQYFGPGTRLTVT.